These T cell receptor beta chains were read from a single sample in a study of blood T cell repertoires in COVID-19. Clones were sequenced by immunoSEQ multiplex PCR, and TCRdb holds only the in-frame ones, with some missing. There are around 400,000 clones in the sample; around 83% occur only once, and 5% to 5.5% lies in the top ten. Sample: PBMCs or T cells enriched from blood (not recorded which). All receptors derive from a woman aged 45 to 65 who had recovered from COVID-19. Both conserved end residues are trimmed from each CDR3. D genes are given only for firm matches.

J: TRBJ2-5
D: NA
V: TRBV27
CDR3: ASSLSGLNQETQY

J: TRBJ1-4
D: NA
V: TRBV6-5
CDR3: ASSYSSGKLF

J: TRBJ1-2
D: NA
V: TRBV5-1
CDR3: ASSREADYGYT

J: TRBJ2-1
D: TRBD2
V: TRBV9
CDR3: ASSPQAGVSYNEQF

J: TRBJ2-1
D: TRBD2
V: TRBV18
CDR3: ASSPRREGLYNEQF

J: TRBJ2-2
D: NA
V: TRBV5-8
CDR3: ASSSAPLANTGELF

J: TRBJ1-3
D: TRBD1
V: TRBV19
CDR3: ASSIVTGDMGNTIY

J: TRBJ1-2
D: NA
V: TRBV6-2/TRBV6-3
CDR3: ASSQQGYGYT

J: TRBJ1-5
D: NA
V: TRBV20-1
CDR3: SASSGLSNQPQH

J: TRBJ2-7
D: NA
V: TRBV14
CDR3: ASSQGTSLTYEQY

J: TRBJ1-4
D: TRBD1
V: TRBV10-2
CDR3: ASSISGQGYEKLF

J: TRBJ1-2
D: NA
V: TRBV5-4
CDR3: ASSPKAGPRGYT

J: TRBJ1-2
D: TRBD1
V: TRBV7-2
CDR3: ASSLAGGTGPNYGYT

J: TRBJ1-2
D: NA
V: TRBV5-1
CDR3: ASSALTENYGYT